One and the same sample provided the 4 T cell receptor beta chains below, sequenced in a study of T cells after posttransplantation cyclophosphamide listed by TCRdb under 2016. The protocol used for the library was the immunoSEQ multiplex PCR assay. What TCRdb holds here is the immuneACCESS table cut down to in-frame rearrangements. Part of the clones is not present; checked against another copy, under half of the missing clones reflect an unresolved V gene, and the others are unexplained. The sample counts about 39,000 clones, each observed more than once. The ten largest make up approximately 5% of the sample. The sample was PBMCs. The receptors stem from a woman aged 45 to 65 in good health and a related stem cell transplant donor.

This clone was counted many times. The chain employs TRBV5-1 and TRBJ2-2, with D possibly matching TRBD1 (6 bases). The germline V gene encodes CDR1 SGHRS and CDR2 YFSETQ. Between the trimmed V and J ends, which lost 7 bases and 0 bases, there was a span of 16 bases. CDR3 size: 16 residues. CDR3 coding DNA: TGCGCCAGCCGCTCCGGGACATCCGCGAACACCGGGGAGCTGTTTTTT. This translates into CASRSGTSANTGELFF.

At least ten counts were recorded for this clone. J is TRBJ2-2 and V is TRBV5-4, with a weak D call TRBD1 (6 bases). Germline CDR1 and CDR2: SGHNT and YYREEE (reference sequence). CDR3 length equals 15 residues. V lost 5 bases and J lost 2, with 13 bases in between. The CDR3 DNA reads as TGTGCCAGCAGAGGTACAGGGTTAAACACCGGGGAGCTGTTTTTT. This codes for CASRGTGLNTGELFF.

This clone showed up many times. The chain couples TRBV11-2 to TRBJ1-5; no clear D gene. The V end was cut by 1 base, the J end by 0 bases, with 7 bases between. This CDR3 comprises 15 residues. Germline assignment: CDR1 SGHAT and CDR2 FQNNGV. The DNA of the CDR3 is TGTGCCAGCAGCTTAGGAGGGTTTAGCAATCAGCCCCAGCATTTT. As protein: CASSLGGFSNQPQHF.

This clone was detected ten times or more. The CDR3 sequence: CAWSRQSQYGYTF. The CDR3, as DNA: TGTGCCTGGAGCCGACAGTCCCAATATGGCTACACCTTC. The genes are TRBV30 and TRBJ1-2, with D perhaps matching TRBD1 (5 bases). In germline, CDR1 is GTSNPN, CDR2 SVGIG (reference sequence). The CDR3 totals 13 residues. Trimming shortened V by 3 bases and J by 5 bases, and 13 bases separated the two germline ends.